This record covers a single TCR beta chain. V dropped 6 bases and J dropped 12; count of bases not matched to a gene: 10. Germline lookup yields CDR1 SGHTA and CDR2 FQGNSA. The CDR3 spans 14 residues. This entry belongs to a study of cytomegalovirus exposure and HLA in healthy donors. Vbeta (60) and Jbeta (13) primers were used in the PCR. Only in-frame clones appear in the TCRdb table, and some are missing; sequencing was by immunoSEQ multiplex PCR. The data contain about 150,000 clones, approximately 84% of them singletons. The sequence was obtained from a woman under 30 in good health and CMV-seronegative. The specimen sequenced was PBMCs. The gene calls are TRBV7-2 and TRBJ1-4; 10 bases match TRBD1. The CDR3 sequence is CASRLRQGAGELFF. CDR3 coding DNA: TGTGCCAGCAGACTCAGACAGGGGGCAGGAGAACTGTTTTTT.